These 5 T cell receptor beta chains were sequenced from one sample in a study of neurological immune-mediated disorders. TCRdb re-called the 5' RACE reads with MiXCR, one entry per CDR3 protein. The sample lists approximately 80,000 distinct CDR3 sequences; 5.8% were seen once. Documented time point: longitudinal time-point 2. Sequencing was carried out using PBMCs. These receptor sequences come from a woman aged 55-70 years with multiple sclerosis.

This clonotype was recorded at least ten times. The chain has TRBV20-1 and TRBJ1-1; the D gene is possibly TRBD1 (5 bases). V was clipped by 6 bases and J by 4 bases, with 18 bases between them. The length of the CDR3 is 14 residues. Per germline, CDR1 DFQATT and CDR2 SNEGSKA (reference sequence). CDR3 DNA: TGCAGTGCCCTCCGGGGCTTCGGGGGCACTGAAGCTTTCTTT. Its protein is CSALRGFGGTEAFF.

The sample holds many counts of this clonotype. The CDR3 DNA follows: TGTGCCACCAGCGGTGAAGAAGCTGAAGCTTTCTTT. Protein product: CATSGEEAEAFF. This rearrangement joins TRBV24-1 to TRBJ1-1; D not resolved. Between the trimmed V and J ends, which lost 7 bases and 6 bases, there was a span of 11 bases. The CDR3 loop spans 12 amino acids. Germline V gene data show CDR1 as KGHDR and CDR2 as SFDVKD.

This clonotype occurred many times. The V call is TRBV3-1, the J call TRBJ2-1, with 14 bases matching TRBD2. Unmatched junction bases numbered 3, after V lost 1 base and J lost 4 bases. Per the germline V gene, CDR1 is LGHDT and CDR2 is YNNKEL (reference sequence). This CDR3 spans 17 amino acids. The chain's CDR3 is CASSQATSGGAYNEQFF. Written as DNA, the CDR3 is TGTGCCAGCAGCCAAGCGACTAGCGGGGGGGCTTACAATGAGCAGTTCTTC.

A remark on this clonotype: A read error is possible here, since a much larger clone lies one base away. The rearrangement links TRBV3-1 to TRBJ1-2, with D maybe TRBD1 (5 bases). Deletions cut 0 bases from V and 8 bases from J, with 19 bases between. CDR3 length: 16 residues. The V gene's germline CDR1 is LGHDT and CDR2 YNNKEL (reference sequence). The CDR3 DNA follows: TGTGCCAGCAGCCAAGATCCTCTTCTTGGAGGACAAGGCTACACCTTC. As protein: CASSQDPLLGGQGYTF.

Many counts were recorded for this clonotype. The chain joins TRBV11-2 to TRBJ2-5; unclear D gene. Germline CDR1 and CDR2: SGHAT and FQNNGV. The CDR3 loop spans 14 amino acids. Trimming removed 1 base from V and 2 bases from J, with 8 bases in between. In DNA, the CDR3 is TGTGCCAGCAGCTTAGTGAACAGACAAGAGACCCAGTACTTC. Its translation is CASSLVNRQETQYF.